The 3 T cell receptor beta chains given below trace back to one sample, sequenced in a study of synovial regulatory T cells in juvenile arthritis. Some clones are missing from TCRdb's copy, which holds only in-frame ones; the method was immunoSEQ multiplex PCR. The sample shows roughly 10,000 clones, and roughly 1% sits with its ten largest clones. Sequencing was carried out using Treg cells from blood. Subset here: remaining (HLA-DR-negative) circulating blood Treg cells. These receptors all come from a donor younger than 30 with juvenile idiopathic arthritis.

The chain carries TRBV27 and TRBJ2-7; TCRdb's assignment of TRBD2 cannot be checked, as there is no DNA. The germline V gene encodes CDR1 MNHEY and CDR2 SMNVEV (reference sequence). The CDR3 contains 15 residues. DNA for this receptor is not on file. The CDR3 loop reads CASSLSAGLNYEQYF.

V usage is TRBV9 and J usage is TRBJ1-3; TCRdb lists TRBD1, though no DNA is available to test this call. The CDR3 contains 15 residues. The DNA is unrecorded. Germline CDR1 reads SGDLS; CDR2 reads YYNGEE. The CDR3 loop reads CASSTQGLPGNTIYF.

The chain recombines TRBV18 with TRBJ1-1. CDR1 is KGHSH, CDR2 LQKENI, per germline. The CDR3 sequence is 16 residues long. No coding sequence is recorded. CDR3 amino acids: CASSPWDAALGAEAFF.